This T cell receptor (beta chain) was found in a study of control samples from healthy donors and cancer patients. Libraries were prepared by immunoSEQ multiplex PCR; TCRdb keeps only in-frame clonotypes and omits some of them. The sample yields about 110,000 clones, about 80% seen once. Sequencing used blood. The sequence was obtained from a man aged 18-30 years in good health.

The CDR3 sequence: CASSLGTGRADTQYF. The DNA for the CDR3 is TGTGCCAGCAGCTTGGGGACGGGCAGGGCGGATACGCAGTATTTT. This chain links TRBV5-6 with TRBJ2-3, with D perhaps matching TRBD1 (5 bases). The CDR3 loop spans 15 amino acids. CDR1 is SGHDT, CDR2 YYEEEE, per germline. Trimming left V 0 bases short and J 6 bases short, with 14 bases between.